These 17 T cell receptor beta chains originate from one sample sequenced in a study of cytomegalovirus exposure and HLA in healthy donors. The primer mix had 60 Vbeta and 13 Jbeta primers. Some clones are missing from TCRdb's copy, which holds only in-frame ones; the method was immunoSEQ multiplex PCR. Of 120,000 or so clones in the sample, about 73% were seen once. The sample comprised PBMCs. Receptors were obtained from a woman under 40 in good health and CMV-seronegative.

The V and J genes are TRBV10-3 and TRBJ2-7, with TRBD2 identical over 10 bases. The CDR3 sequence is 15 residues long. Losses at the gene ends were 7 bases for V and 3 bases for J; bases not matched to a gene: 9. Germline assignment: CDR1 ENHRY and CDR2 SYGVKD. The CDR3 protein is CAINPSGGTLYEQYF. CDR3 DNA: TGTGCCATCAACCCTAGCGGGGGCACACTCTACGAGCAGTACTTC.

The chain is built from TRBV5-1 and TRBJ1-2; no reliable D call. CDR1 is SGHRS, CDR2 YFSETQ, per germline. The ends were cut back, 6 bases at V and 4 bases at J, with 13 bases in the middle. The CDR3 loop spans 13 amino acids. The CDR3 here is CASTFGVGYGYTF. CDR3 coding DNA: TGCGCCAGCACCTTCGGAGTGGGCTATGGCTACACCTTC.

CDR3 in DNA: TGTGCCAGCATCCCCGACCCCGGGACAGCCTTCTACGAGCAGTACTTC. As protein: CASIPDPGTAFYEQYF. This chain joins TRBV2 and TRBJ2-7; 7 nucleotides match TRBD1. The CDR3 extends over 16 amino acids. Germline-derived CDR1 and CDR2 are SNHLY and FYNNEI. The V gene end was trimmed by 7 bases and the J gene end by 3 bases; junction bases not matched to a gene: 15.

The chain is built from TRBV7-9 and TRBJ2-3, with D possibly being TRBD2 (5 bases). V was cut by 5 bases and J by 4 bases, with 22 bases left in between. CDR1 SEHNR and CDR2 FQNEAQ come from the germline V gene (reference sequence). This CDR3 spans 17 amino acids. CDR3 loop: CASSVSGGNGSPDTQYF. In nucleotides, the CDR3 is TGTGCCAGCAGCGTAAGCGGAGGAAACGGTAGTCCAGATACGCAGTATTTT.

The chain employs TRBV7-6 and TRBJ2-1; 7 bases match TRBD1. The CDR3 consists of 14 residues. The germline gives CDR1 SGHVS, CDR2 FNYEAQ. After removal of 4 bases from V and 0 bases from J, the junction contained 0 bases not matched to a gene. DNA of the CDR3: TGTGCCAGCAGCTCAGGGGGCTCCTACAATGAGCAGTTCTTC. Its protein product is CASSSGGSYNEQFF. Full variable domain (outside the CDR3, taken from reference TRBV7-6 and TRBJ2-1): GAGVSQSPRYKVTKRGQDVALRCDPISGHVSLYWYRQALGQGPEFLTYFNYEAQQDKSGLPNDRFSAERPEGSISTLTIQRTEQRDSAMYRCASSSGGSYNEQFFGPGTRLTVL.

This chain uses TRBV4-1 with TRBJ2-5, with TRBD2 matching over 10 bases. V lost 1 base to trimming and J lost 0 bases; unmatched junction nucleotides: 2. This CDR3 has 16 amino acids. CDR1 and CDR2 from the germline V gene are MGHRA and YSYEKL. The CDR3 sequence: CASSQVSGGYQETQYF. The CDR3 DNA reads TGCGCCAGCAGCCAAGTTAGCGGGGGGTACCAAGAGACCCAGTACTTC.

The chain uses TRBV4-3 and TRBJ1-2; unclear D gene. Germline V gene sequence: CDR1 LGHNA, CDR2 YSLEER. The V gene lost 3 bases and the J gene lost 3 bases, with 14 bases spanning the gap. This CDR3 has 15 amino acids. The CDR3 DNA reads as TGCGCCAGCAGCCACGGAGGGAACAAGGACTATGGCTACACCTTC. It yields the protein CASSHGGNKDYGYTF.

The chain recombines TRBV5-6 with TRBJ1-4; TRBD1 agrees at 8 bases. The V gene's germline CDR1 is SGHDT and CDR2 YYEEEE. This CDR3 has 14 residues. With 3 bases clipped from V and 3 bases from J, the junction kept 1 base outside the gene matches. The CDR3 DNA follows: TGTGCCAGCAGCTGGGACAGGTCTAATGAAAAACTGTTTTTT. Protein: CASSWDRSNEKLFF.

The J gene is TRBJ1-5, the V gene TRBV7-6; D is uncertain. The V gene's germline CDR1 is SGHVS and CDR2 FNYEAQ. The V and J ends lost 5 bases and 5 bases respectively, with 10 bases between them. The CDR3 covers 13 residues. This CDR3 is CASSTQGDQPQHF. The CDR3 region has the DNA TGTGCCAGCAGCACTCAAGGAGATCAGCCCCAGCATTTT.

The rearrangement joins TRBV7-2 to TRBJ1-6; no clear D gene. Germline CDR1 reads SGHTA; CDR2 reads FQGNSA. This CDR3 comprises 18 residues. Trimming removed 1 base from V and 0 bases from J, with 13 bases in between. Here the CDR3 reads CASSLDIKRVSYNSPLHF. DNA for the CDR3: TGTGCCAGCAGCTTAGACATAAAGAGGGTCTCCTATAATTCACCCCTCCACTTT.

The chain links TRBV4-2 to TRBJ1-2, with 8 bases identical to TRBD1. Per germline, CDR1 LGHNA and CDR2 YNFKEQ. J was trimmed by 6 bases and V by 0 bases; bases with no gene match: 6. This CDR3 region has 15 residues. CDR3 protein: CASSQDRTGLNGYTF. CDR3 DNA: TGTGCCAGCAGCCAAGATCGGACAGGGCTGAATGGCTACACCTTC.

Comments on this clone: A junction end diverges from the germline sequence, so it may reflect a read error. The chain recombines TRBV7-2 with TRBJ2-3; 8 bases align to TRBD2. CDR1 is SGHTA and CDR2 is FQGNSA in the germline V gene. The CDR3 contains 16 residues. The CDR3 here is CASSLGESGSIDTQYF. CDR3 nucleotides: TGTGCCAGCAGCTTAGGGGAGAGCGGGAGCATAGATACGCAGTATTTT. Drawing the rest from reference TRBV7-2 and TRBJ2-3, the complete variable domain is GAGVSQSPSNKVTEKGKDVELRCDPISGHTALYWYRQSLGQGLEFLIYFQGNSAPDKSGLPSDRFSAERTGGSVSTLTIQRTQQEDSAVYLCASSLGESGSIDTQYFGPGTRLTVL.

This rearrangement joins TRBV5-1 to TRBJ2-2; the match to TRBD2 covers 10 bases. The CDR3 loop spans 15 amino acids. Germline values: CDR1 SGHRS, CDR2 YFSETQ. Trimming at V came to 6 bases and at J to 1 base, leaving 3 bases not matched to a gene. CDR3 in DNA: TGCGCCAGCAAGCGGGAGGGCCTGAACACCGGGGAGCTGTTTTTT. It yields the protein CASKREGLNTGELFF.

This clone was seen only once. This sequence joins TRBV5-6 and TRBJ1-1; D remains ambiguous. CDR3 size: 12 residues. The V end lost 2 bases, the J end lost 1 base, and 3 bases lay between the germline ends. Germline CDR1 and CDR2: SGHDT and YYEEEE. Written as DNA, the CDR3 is TGTGCCAGCAGCTTCCAGAACACTGAAGCTTTCTTT. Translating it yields CASSFQNTEAFF.

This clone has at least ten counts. The CDR3 DNA follows: TGTGCCAGCAGTGAAGCTAGCGGGACGAACAATGAGCAGTTCTTC. This translates into CASSEASGTNNEQFF. The V call is TRBV6-4, the J call TRBJ2-1; 9 bases are shared with TRBD2. Germline-derived CDR1 and CDR2 are MRHNA and SNTAGT. The CDR3 loop spans 15 amino acids. V gave up 3 bases and J gave up 5 bases; unmatched junction bases: 5.

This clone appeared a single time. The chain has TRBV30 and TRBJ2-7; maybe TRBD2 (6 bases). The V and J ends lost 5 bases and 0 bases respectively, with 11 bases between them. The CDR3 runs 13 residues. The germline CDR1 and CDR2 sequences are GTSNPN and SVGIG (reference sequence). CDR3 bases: TGTGCCTGGGGGAACGGGGGCTCCTACGAGCAGTACTTC. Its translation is CAWGNGGSYEQYF. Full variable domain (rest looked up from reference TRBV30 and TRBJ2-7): SQTIHQWPATLVQPVGSPLSLECTVEGTSNPNLYWYRQAAGRGLQLLFYSVGIGQISSEVPQNLSASRPQDRQFILSSKKLLLSDSGFYLCAWGNGGSYEQYFGPGTRLTVT.

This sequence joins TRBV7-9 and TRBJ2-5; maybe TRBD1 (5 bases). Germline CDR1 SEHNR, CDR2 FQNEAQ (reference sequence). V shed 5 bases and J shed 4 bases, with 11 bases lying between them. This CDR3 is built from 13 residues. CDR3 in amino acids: CASSHGAAETQYF. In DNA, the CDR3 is TGTGCCAGCAGCCATGGGGCAGCAGAGACCCAGTACTTC.